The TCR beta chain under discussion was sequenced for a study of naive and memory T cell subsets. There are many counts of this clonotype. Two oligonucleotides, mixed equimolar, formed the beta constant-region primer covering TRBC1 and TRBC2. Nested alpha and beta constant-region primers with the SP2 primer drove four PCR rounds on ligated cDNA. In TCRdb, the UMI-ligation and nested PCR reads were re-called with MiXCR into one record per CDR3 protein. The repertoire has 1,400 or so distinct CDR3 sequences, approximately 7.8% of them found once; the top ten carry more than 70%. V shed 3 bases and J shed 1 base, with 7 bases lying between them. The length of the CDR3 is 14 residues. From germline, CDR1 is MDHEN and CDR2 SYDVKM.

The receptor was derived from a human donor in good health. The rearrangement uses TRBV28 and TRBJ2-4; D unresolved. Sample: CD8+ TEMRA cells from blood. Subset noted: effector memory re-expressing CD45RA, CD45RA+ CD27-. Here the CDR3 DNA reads TGTGCCAGCAGTTTTCTGGGGGCCAAAAACATTCAGTACTTC. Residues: CASSFLGAKNIQYF. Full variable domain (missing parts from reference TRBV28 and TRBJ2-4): DVKVTQSSRYLVKRTGEKVFLECVQDMDHENMFWYRQDPGLGLRLIYFSYDVKMKEKGDIPEGYSVSREKKERFSLILESASTNQTSMYLCASSFLGAKNIQYFGAGTRLSVL.